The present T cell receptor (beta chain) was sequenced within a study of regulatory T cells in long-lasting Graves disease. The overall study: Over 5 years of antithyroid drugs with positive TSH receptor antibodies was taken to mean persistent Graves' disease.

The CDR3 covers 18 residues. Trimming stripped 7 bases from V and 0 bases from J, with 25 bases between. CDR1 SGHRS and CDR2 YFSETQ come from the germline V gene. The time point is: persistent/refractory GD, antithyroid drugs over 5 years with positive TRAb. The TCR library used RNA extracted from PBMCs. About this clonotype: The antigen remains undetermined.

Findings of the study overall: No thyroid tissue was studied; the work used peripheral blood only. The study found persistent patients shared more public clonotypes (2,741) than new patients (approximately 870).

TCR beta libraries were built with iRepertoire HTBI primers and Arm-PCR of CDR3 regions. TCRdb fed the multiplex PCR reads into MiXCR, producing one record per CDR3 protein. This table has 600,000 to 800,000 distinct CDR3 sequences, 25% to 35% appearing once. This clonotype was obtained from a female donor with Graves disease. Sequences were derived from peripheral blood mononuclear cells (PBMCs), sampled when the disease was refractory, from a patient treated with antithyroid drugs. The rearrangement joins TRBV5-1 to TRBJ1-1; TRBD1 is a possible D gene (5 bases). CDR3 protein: CASRRGYWDAVMNTEAFF. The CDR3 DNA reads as TGCGCCAGCCGCCGGGGGTATTGGGATGCAGTTATGAACACTGAAGCTTTCTTT.